This T cell receptor beta chain was identified in a study of regulatory T cells in long-lasting Graves disease. From germline, CDR1 is DFQATT and CDR2 SNEGSKA (reference sequence). This CDR3 comprises 15 residues. The ends were cut back, 3 bases at V and 3 bases at J, with 17 bases in the middle. Libraries of TCR beta came from iRepertoire HTBI primers plus Arm-PCR of CDR3 regions. TCRdb ran MiXCR on the multiplex PCR reads and lists one entry per CDR3 protein. The sample holds over 500,000 distinct CDR3 sequences, less than 20% seen once. Indicated time point: newly diagnosed GD, antithyroid drugs for less than 3 months. Extracted PBMC RNA gave rise to the TCR library. These same records also appear under a second study, on T cells in Graves' hyperthyroidism and ophthalmopathy.

The TCR was taken from a woman aged 30 to 39 with Graves disease. Specimen: peripheral blood mononuclear cells (PBMCs), collected at new diagnosis, from a patient treated with antithyroid drugs. The chain has TRBV20-1 and TRBJ1-1, with D possibly TRBD1 on 5 matching bases. The CDR3 here is CSARGGGEPDTEAFF. For the CDR3, the DNA is TGCAGTGCTAGGGGGGGGGGGGAACCGGACACTGAAGCTTTCTTT.